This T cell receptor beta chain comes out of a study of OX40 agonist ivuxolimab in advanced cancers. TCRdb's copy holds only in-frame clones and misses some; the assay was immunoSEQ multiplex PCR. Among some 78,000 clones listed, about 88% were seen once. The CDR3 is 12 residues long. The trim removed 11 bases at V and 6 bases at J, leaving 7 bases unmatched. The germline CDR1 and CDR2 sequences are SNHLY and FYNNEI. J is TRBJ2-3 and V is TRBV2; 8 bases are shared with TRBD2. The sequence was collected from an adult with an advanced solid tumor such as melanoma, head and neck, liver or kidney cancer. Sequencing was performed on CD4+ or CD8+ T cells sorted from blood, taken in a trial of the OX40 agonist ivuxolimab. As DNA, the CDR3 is TGTGCCGCCCGGGGGGGAGGGGATACGCAGTATTTT. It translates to CAARGGGDTQYF.